The next 10 T cell receptor beta chains were all read from a single sample in a study of blood T cell repertoires in COVID-19. The assay was immunoSEQ multiplex PCR, and TCRdb's table has in-frame clones only and misses some. There are 300,000 to 350,000 clones in the sample; more than 75% occur only once, and over 6% lies in the top ten. Sample: peripheral blood. These receptors all stem from a woman aged 45-60 years with COVID-19, enrolled during active disease.

The chain employs TRBV13 and TRBJ2-3, with D uncertain. V lost 3 bases and J lost 1, with 11 bases in between. Looked up from germline, CDR1 is PRHDT and CDR2 is FYEKMQ (reference sequence). The CDR3 is 15 residues long. CDR3 amino acids: CASSFRVVGTDTQYF. The CDR3 coding sequence is TGTGCCAGCAGCTTCCGGGTGGTGGGCACAGATACGCAGTATTTT.

The chain links TRBV12-5 to TRBJ1-4; 7 nucleotides align to TRBD1. The CDR3 is 14 amino acids. V dropped 6 bases and J dropped 2; count of bases not matched to a gene: 3. Germline CDR1 and CDR2: LGHNT and FRNRAP. CDR3 sequence reads: CASGPGQTNEKLFF. The CDR3 nucleotides are TGTGCTAGTGGACCGGGACAGACTAATGAAAAACTGTTTTTT.

This chain joins TRBV30 and TRBJ2-7; weak D call: TRBD2 (6 bases). Trimming took off 3 bases at V and 1 base at J, with 19 bases between the two ends. The CDR3 runs 16 residues. The germline CDR1 and CDR2 sequences are GTSNPN and SVGIG (reference sequence). This CDR3 reads CAWSMLGTWGSYEQYF. Here the CDR3 DNA reads TGTGCCTGGAGCATGCTTGGGACTTGGGGGTCCTACGAGCAGTACTTC.

V is TRBV11-2 and J is TRBJ1-1, with TRBD1 as a possible D gene (5 bases). CDR1 is SGHAT, CDR2 FQNNGV, per germline. The CDR3 length is 16 residues. Trimming shortened V by 1 base and J by 4 bases, and 16 bases separated the two germline ends. The chain's CDR3 is CASSLAGYGGSTEAFF. CDR3 bases: TGTGCCAGCAGCTTAGCAGGTTATGGGGGGAGCACTGAAGCTTTCTTT.

The J gene is TRBJ1-1, the V gene TRBV5-6; 9 bases line up with TRBD1. Germline V gene lookup returns CDR1 SGHDT and CDR2 YYEEEE. Trimming at V came to 4 bases and at J to 6 bases, leaving 19 bases not matched to a gene. The CDR3 has 18 amino acids. The CDR3: CASSILRDRDSGGAEAFF. CDR3 DNA: TGTGCCAGCAGCATCCTAAGGGACAGGGATTCCGGGGGCGCTGAAGCTTTCTTT.

The chain has TRBV7-2 and TRBJ1-5; maybe TRBD1 (6 bases). CDR3 length: 16 residues. CDR1 is SGHTA and CDR2 is FQGNSA in the germline V gene. V gave up 0 bases and J gave up 6 bases, with 15 bases separating them. The CDR3 reads CASSLAGARITQPQHF. The CDR3 DNA is TGTGCCAGCAGCTTAGCGGGGGCGCGCATTACTCAGCCCCAGCATTTT.

The genes are TRBV6-5 and TRBJ1-1; TRBD1 is a possible D gene (5 bases). Germline lookup yields CDR1 MNHEY and CDR2 SVGAGI. The germline V and J ends were trimmed by 2 bases and 10 bases, with 8 bases remaining between them. The CDR3 length is 11 residues. The CDR3, as DNA: TGTGCCAGCAGTTACGGAGGGGCAGCTTTCTTT. Translating it yields CASSYGGAAFF.

In this sample, this clone turned up a few times. The chain joins TRBV19 to TRBJ2-4; 12 bases are a match to TRBD2. V lost 3 bases, J lost 6 bases, and 18 bases stayed unmatched. CDR1 is LNHDA, CDR2 SQIVND, per germline (reference sequence). CDR3 length: 20 residues. CDR3 in DNA: TGTGCCAGTAGTATTATTGGGAGGACTAGCGGGGCCGAGGGTATAAACATTCAGTACTTC. It encodes CASSIIGRTSGAEGINIQYF.

The chain recombines TRBV7-9 with TRBJ2-3; no definite D call. Between the trimmed V and J ends, which lost 2 bases and 0 bases, there was a span of 12 bases. This CDR3 has 16 residues. Germline V CDR1 and CDR2: SEHNR, FQNEAQ (reference sequence). Here the CDR3 DNA reads TGTGCCAGCAGCTTAACAGAAGCTACTAGCACAGATACGCAGTATTTT. Translation gives CASSLTEATSTDTQYF.

The rearrangement uses TRBV6-2 or TRBV6-3 and TRBJ2-6, with no clear D. Trimming removed 2 bases at V and 0 bases at J, with 20 bases between. Germline V gene data show CDR1 as MNHEY and CDR2 as SVGEGT. The CDR3 totals 20 residues. Written as DNA, the CDR3 is TGTGCCAGCAGTTACGATTCATTTGAGCGTTCCCGCTCTGGGGCCAACGTCCTGACTTTC. This gives the protein CASSYDSFERSRSGANVLTF.